The clone carrying this T cell receptor (beta chain) appeared a few times. The antigen is not known. Unmatched junction bases numbered 5, after V lost 0 bases and J lost 1 base. CDR3 length: 16 residues. Germline V gene data show CDR1 as MGHRA and CDR2 as YSYEKL. The source of the sample is a study of blood T cells in healthy people across ages. Broader study findings: Per-million-T-cell TCR beta diversity fell roughly linearly with age.

Each donor gave around 9.3 milliliters of peripheral blood. Total RNA extracted from each sample amounted to at least 5.5 micrograms. Sample-barcoded 5' priming and a J-beta primer mix drove a second PCR of roughly 6 to 12 cycles. Carrying 12 random nucleotides, a template-switch adaptor labeled each individual cDNA molecule. A single record per CDR3 protein comes from TCRdb applying MiXCR to the 5' RACE reads. Of roughly 800,000 distinct CDR3 sequences listed, about 48% were seen once; the top ten hold roughly 40%. The sequence came from a man at least 80 years old in good health. The rearrangement uses TRBV4-1 and TRBJ2-5; 7 nucleotides line up with TRBD2. The sequenced material came from blood. This CDR3 is CASSQDTGGPQETQYF. DNA of the CDR3: TGCGCCAGCAGCCAAGATACGGGGGGACCCCAAGAGACCCAGTACTTC.